The rows below give T cell receptor beta chains drawn from one sample of a study of shared clonotypes between healthy human individuals. Data came from immunoSEQ multiplex PCR; TCRdb stores just in-frame clones and leaves some out. The repertoire holds about 450,000 clones, with 79% as singletons. The sequenced sample consisted of PBMCs. Receptors were obtained from a woman aged 40 to 55 in good health. Some clones in this sample may be carry-over from other donors' samples. Both conserved end residues are part of each CDR3. The D gene is left open where the match is weak. Size is stated for part of the rows, as once, few or many counts, or as a class when the clone is expanded.

TRBV4-2	.	TRBJ2-3	TRBD2	CASSLGGREGVDTQYF	TGTGCCAGCAGCCTCGGTGGGCGGGAGGGTGTAGATACGCAGTATTTT
TRBV5-1	.	TRBJ2-2	.	CASSSSGGRTGELFF	TGCGCCAGCAGCTCTTCTGGGGGCCGCACCGGGGAGCTGTTTTTT
TRBV28	.	TRBJ2-7	.	CASTPGGSSYEQYF	TGTGCCAGCACCCCAGGTGGTAGCTCCTACGAGCAGTACTTC
TRBV27	once	TRBJ2-5	.	CASSFRRAEETQYF	TGTGCCAGCAGTTTCAGGAGGGCGGAGGAGACCCAGTACTTC
TRBV7-2	.	TRBJ1-2	.	CASSLGPDYRGYTF	TGTGCCAGCAGCTTAGGTCCCGACTATCGGGGCTACACCTTC
TRBV6-1	.	TRBJ2-7	.	CASSKSLSYEQYF	TGTGCCAGCAGTAAAAGCCTCTCCTACGAGCAGTACTTC
TRBV14	.	TRBJ1-1	TRBD1	CASSHDRGGTEAFF	TGTGCCAGCAGCCACGACAGGGGAGGGACTGAAGCTTTCTTT
TRBV5-6	.	TRBJ2-7	.	CASSLGAGYPAGFSGEQYF	TGTGCCAGCAGCTTGGGAGCAGGGTACCCAGCCGGTTTCTCGGGCGAGCAGTACTTC
TRBV6-5	.	TRBJ2-7	.	CASSTRVSGTYEQYF	TGTGCCAGCAGCACCAGGGTTAGCGGCACCTACGAGCAGTACTTC
TRBV29-1	once	TRBJ2-3	.	CSVESPGTDTQYF	TGCAGCGTTGAGTCTCCCGGCACAGATACGCAGTATTTT
TRBV14	few	TRBJ2-4	TRBD1	CASSPGTGRDIQYF	TGTGCCAGCAGCCCTGGGACAGGGAGGGACATTCAGTACTTC
TRBV4-1	many	TRBJ2-5	TRBD2	CASSQGLAGQETQYF	TGCGCCAGCAGCCAAGGTTTAGCGGGCCAAGAGACCCAGTACTTC
TRBV7-2	.	TRBJ2-7	.	CASSSVLWRRSYEQYF	TGTGCCAGCAGCTCGGTCCTCTGGCGGAGGTCCTACGAGCAGTACTTC
TRBV7-9	.	TRBJ1-5	TRBD1	CAGSAGGSEQPQHF	TGTGCCGGCTCCGCAGGGGGTAGTGAACAGCCCCAGCATTTT
TRBV9	.	TRBJ2-2	.	CASSAGRDTGELFF	TGTGCCAGCAGCGCAGGACGGGACACCGGGGAGCTGTTTTTT
TRBV7-2	.	TRBJ2-7	TRBD2	CASSSLGLAGSYEQYF	TGTGCCAGCAGTTCCCTGGGGCTAGCGGGATCCTACGAGCAGTACTTC
TRBV9	.	TRBJ2-2	.	CASSVRDFLGVNTGELFF	TGTGCCAGCAGCGTACGGGACTTCTTGGGGGTGAACACCGGGGAGCTGTTTTTT
TRBV29-1	.	TRBJ1-3	.	CSVDEGTGNTIYF	TGCAGCGTTGACGAGGGAACAGGAAACACCATATATTTT
TRBV14	.	TRBJ2-5	.	CASSQAQGGRETQYF	TGTGCCAGCAGCCAAGCGCAGGGTGGGCGAGAGACCCAGTACTTC
TRBV10-2	.	TRBJ2-6	.	CASSESVSGANVLTF	TGCGCCAGCAGTGAGTCAGTCTCTGGGGCCAACGTCCTGACTTTC
TRBV27	few	TRBJ1-5	TRBD1	CASWGGGGSQPQHF	TGTGCCAGCTGGGGAGGGGGCGGGTCCCAGCCCCAGCATTTT
TRBV7-2	.	TRBJ2-5	TRBD1	CASSLWRQGEETQYF	TGTGCCAGCAGCTTATGGAGACAGGGGGAGGAGACCCAGTACTTC
TRBV29-1	.	TRBJ2-3	.	CSVEPLRTDTQYF	TGCAGCGTTGAGCCCCTGCGCACAGATACGCAGTATTTT
TRBV7-6	.	TRBJ2-7	TRBD2	CASSLASGRGSEQYF	TGTGCCAGCAGCTTAGCTAGCGGGAGGGGGTCCGAGCAGTACTTC
TRBV27	.	TRBJ2-5	.	CASSPLRGTQYF	TGTGCCAGCAGTCCGCTACGGGGGACCCAGTACTTC
TRBV15	once	TRBJ2-7	TRBD2	CATSGLADSYEQYF	TGTGCCACCAGCGGACTAGCGGACTCCTACGAGCAGTACTTC
TRBV15	.	TRBJ2-2	.	CATSTGQDTGELFF	TGTGCCACCAGCACTGGCCAGGACACCGGGGAGCTGTTTTTT
TRBV13	.	TRBJ2-7	TRBD2	CASSLSAGGSYEQYF	TGTGCCAGCAGCTTATCGGCGGGAGGGTCCTACGAGCAGTACTTC